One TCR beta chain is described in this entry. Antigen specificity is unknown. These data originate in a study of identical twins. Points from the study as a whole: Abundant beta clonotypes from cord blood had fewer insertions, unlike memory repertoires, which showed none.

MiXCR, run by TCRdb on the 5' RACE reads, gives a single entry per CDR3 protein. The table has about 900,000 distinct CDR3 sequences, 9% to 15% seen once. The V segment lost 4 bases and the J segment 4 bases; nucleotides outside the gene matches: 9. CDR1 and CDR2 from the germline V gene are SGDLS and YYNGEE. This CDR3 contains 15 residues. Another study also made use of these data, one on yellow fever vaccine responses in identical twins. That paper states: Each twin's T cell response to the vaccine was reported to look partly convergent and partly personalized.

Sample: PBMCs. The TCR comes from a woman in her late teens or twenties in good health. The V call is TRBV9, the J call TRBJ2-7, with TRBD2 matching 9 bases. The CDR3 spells CASSPTTSGGYEQYF. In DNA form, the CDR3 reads TGTGCCAGCAGCCCGACGACTAGCGGTGGATACGAGCAGTACTTC.